The sequence of this TCR beta chain was determined in a study of cytomegalovirus exposure and HLA in healthy donors. Germline values: CDR1 SGHRS, CDR2 YFSETQ. The CDR3 has 15 amino acids. V lost 6 bases and J lost 9, with 24 bases in between. Method: immunoSEQ multiplex PCR; TCRdb's copy keeps in-frame clones and lacks some. This table has 150,000 to 200,000 clones, under 90% appearing once. Separate from the roughly 720-subject first cohort, the 120-subject validation cohort was the one that the donors belonged to. The origin of this receptor is a woman between 18 and 30 years old in good health and CMV-seropositive. Material: PBMCs. The rearrangement joins TRBV5-1 to TRBJ2-5; possible D gene TRBD1, 6 bases. Here the CDR3 reads CASTPDREGQVAQYF. CDR3 bases: TGCGCCAGCACCCCGGACAGAGAGGGGCAAGTTGCCCAGTACTTC. The complete variable domain, with remaining parts taken from reference TRBV5-1 and TRBJ2-5, reads KAGVTQTPRYLIKTRGQQVTLSCSPISGHRSVSWYQQTPGQGLQFLFEYFSETQRNKGNFPGRFSGRQFSNSRSEMNVSTLELGDSALYLCASTPDREGQVAQYFGPGTRLLVL.